This paragraph covers one TCR beta chain sequence. Its antigen is as yet unknown. In the study's own analysis: As immunoSEQ supplied junction-only sequences (without quality scores), filtering differed. TCRdb's copy holds only in-frame clones and misses some; the assay was immunoSEQ multiplex PCR. V and J calls and clone size are those listed in that table; D and trimming were worked out from the DNA. The sample consists of 2 million to 2.5 million clones, about 95% of them appearing once. This sample was taken from a study of shared clonotypes between healthy human individuals. Germline V CDR1 and CDR2: KGHSH, LQKENI. V lost 3 bases and J lost 6, with 18 bases in between. This CDR3 contains 15 residues. Each of the donors was a healthy adult who was HIV-negative and had not had a recent acute infection or vaccination. Study-wide results and caveats: At large depth, rarefaction still showed sorted-subset sequencing to be incomplete.

This sequence joins TRBV18 and TRBJ2-7; maybe TRBD2 (6 bases). This sequence originates from a man aged 18 to 29 in good health. Material: naive CD4+ T cells sorted from blood. The subset was: CD45RA+ positively selected. CDR3 sequence: CASSPPGGTSFEQYF. The CDR3 coding sequence is TGTGCCAGCTCACCCCCTGGGGGGACGTCGTTCGAGCAGTACTTC.